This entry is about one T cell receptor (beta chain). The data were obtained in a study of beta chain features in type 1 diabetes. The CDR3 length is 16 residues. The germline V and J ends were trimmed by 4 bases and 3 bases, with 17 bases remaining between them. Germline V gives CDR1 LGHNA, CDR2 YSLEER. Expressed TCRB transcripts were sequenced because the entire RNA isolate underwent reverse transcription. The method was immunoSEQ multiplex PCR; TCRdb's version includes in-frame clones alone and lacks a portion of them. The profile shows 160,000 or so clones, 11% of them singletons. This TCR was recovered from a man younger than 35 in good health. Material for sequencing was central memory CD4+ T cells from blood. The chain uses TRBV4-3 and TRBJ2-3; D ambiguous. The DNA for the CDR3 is TGCGCCAGCAGCCTCGGGCCTACCCCACTAACAGATACGCAGTATTTT. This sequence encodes CASSLGPTPLTDTQYF.